This is a list of T cell receptor beta chains from one sample in a study of blood T cell repertoires in COVID-19. The method was immunoSEQ multiplex PCR; TCRdb's version includes in-frame clones alone and lacks a portion of them. The sample has about 99,000 clones; approximately 84% are singletons. Specimen: peripheral blood. The receptor set was obtained from a human donor in a cohort sampled during active COVID-19. Both conserved end residues are part of each CDR3. A D gene is named only where the DNA matches it firmly. A row's size may be missing; if present it is once, few, many or a size class.

>TRBV28|15|TRBJ1-1|TRBD1|once
CASSLLGQGLTEAFF
TGTGCCAGCAGTTTATTGGGACAGGGTCTAACTGAAGCTTTCTTT
>TRBV9|15|TRBJ2-1|TRBD1|-
CASSGWTGIANEQFF
TGTGCCAGCAGCGGATGGACAGGGATCGCCAATGAGCAGTTCTTC
>TRBV5-1|13|TRBJ2-7|-|-
CASSSTTGNEQYF
TGCGCCAGCAGTTCTACAACAGGGAACGAGCAGTACTTC
>TRBV15|16|TRBJ2-6|-|-
CATSGGGPSGANVLTF
TGTGCCACCAGCGGTGGTGGGCCCTCTGGGGCCAACGTCCTGACTTTC
>TRBV2|14|TRBJ1-2|TRBD1|-
CASSARQGAPGYTF
TGTGCCAGCAGTGCTAGACAGGGGGCGCCGGGCTACACCTTC
>TRBV4-2|15|TRBJ2-7|TRBD2|-
CASSQVGGTTYEQYF
TGTGCCAGCAGCCAAGTGGGGGGGACGACCTACGAGCAGTACTTC
>TRBV15|14|TRBJ2-7|-|-
CATSTGVRGYEQYF
TGTGCCACCAGCACAGGGGTCCGGGGTTACGAGCAGTACTTC
>TRBV6-2/TRBV6-3|18|TRBJ2-5|TRBD2|-
CASSQPLGLAGDQETQYF
TGTGCCAGCAGTCAGCCTCTAGGACTAGCGGGGGACCAAGAGACCCAGTACTTC
>TRBV6-5|14|TRBJ1-6|-|-
CASTGGGNNSPLHF
TGTGCCAGCACAGGAGGCGGAAATAATTCACCCCTCCACTTT
>TRBV14|16|TRBJ2-3|TRBD2|-
CASSQSPGGGTDTQYF
TGTGCCAGCAGCCAGAGCCCAGGCGGGGGGACAGATACGCAGTATTTT
>TRBV18|14|TRBJ2-7|TRBD1|-
CASSPETGAYEQYF
TGTGCCAGCTCACCAGAGACAGGGGCCTACGAGCAGTACTTC
>TRBV5-1|12|TRBJ2-5|-|-
CASKEDQETQYF
TGCGCCAGCAAGGAGGACCAAGAGACCCAGTACTTC
>TRBV7-3|20|TRBJ2-1|TRBD2|-
CASSPIGLAGGLSSYNEQFF
TGTGCCAGCAGCCCTATTGGACTAGCGGGGGGGTTGAGCTCCTACAATGAGCAGTTCTTC
>TRBV18|16|TRBJ1-6|TRBD1|-
CASSPRDRGVGSPLHF
TGTGCCAGCTCACCACGGGACAGGGGCGTTGGATCACCCCTCCACTTT
>TRBV14|14|TRBJ1-6|-|-
CASSQDLSDSPLHF
TGTGCCAGCAGCCAAGATCTGAGTGATTCACCCCTCCACTTT
>TRBV18|14|TRBJ2-3|-|-
CASSPRGHTDTQYF
TGTGCCAGCTCACCACGGGGCCACACAGATACGCAGTATTTT
>TRBV5-4|15|TRBJ2-7|TRBD1|-
CASSLRGRVPDEQYF
TGTGCCAGCAGCCTCAGGGGGCGCGTACCGGACGAGCAGTACTTC
>TRBV7-6|15|TRBJ2-5|TRBD2|-
CASSSGLAGQETQYF
TGTGCCAGCAGCTCGGGACTAGCGGGTCAAGAGACCCAGTACTTC
>TRBV5-6|14|TRBJ2-2|-|-
CASSTRGGAGELFF
TGTGCCAGCAGCACCAGGGGTGGGGCCGGGGAGCTGTTTTTT
>TRBV19|17|TRBJ2-1|TRBD1|once
CASSTEQGAWGYNEQFF
TGTGCCAGTAGTACAGAACAGGGGGCATGGGGGTACAATGAGCAGTTCTTC
>TRBV9|15|TRBJ1-5|-|many
CASSVGGRADQPQHF
TGTGCCAGCAGCGTAGGAGGCAGGGCGGATCAGCCCCAGCATTTT
>TRBV7-9|14|TRBJ2-2|-|-
CASSLNKNTGELFF
TGTGCCAGCAGCTTAAATAAAAACACCGGGGAGCTGTTTTTT
>TRBV2|12|TRBJ2-1|TRBD2|-
CASSGRDYKQFF
TGTGCCAGCAGTGGCCGGGACTATAAGCAGTTCTTC
>TRBV5-4|15|TRBJ2-1|-|-
CASSLAQSSYNEQFF
TGTGCCAGCAGCTTGGCACAGAGCTCCTACAATGAGCAGTTCTTC
>TRBV6-6|15|TRBJ1-3|-|-
CASSYRGISGNTIYF
TGTGCCAGCAGTTACAGGGGGATCTCTGGAAACACCATATATTTT